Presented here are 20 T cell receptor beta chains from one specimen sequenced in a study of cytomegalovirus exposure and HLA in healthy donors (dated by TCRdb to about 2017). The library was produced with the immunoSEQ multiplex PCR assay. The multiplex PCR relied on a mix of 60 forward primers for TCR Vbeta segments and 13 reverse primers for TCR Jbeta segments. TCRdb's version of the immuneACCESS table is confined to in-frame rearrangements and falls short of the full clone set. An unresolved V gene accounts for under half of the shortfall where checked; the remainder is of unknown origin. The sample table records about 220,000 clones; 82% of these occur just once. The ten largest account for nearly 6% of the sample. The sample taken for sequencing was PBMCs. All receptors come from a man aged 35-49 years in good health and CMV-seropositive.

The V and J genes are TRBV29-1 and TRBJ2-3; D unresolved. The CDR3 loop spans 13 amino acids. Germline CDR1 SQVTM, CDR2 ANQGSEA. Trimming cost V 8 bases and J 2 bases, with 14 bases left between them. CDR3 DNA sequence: TGCAGCCGCGCAGGCGCAGACACAGATACGCAGTATTTT. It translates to CSRAGADTDTQYF.

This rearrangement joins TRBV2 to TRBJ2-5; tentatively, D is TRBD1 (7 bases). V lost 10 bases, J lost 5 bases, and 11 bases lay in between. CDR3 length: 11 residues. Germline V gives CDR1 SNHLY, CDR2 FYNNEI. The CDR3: CAISGGETQYF. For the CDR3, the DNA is TGTGCCATCTCAGGGGGGGAGACCCAGTACTTC. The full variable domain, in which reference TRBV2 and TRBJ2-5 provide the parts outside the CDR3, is EPEVTQTPSHQVTQMGQEVILRCVPISNHLYFYWYRQILGQKVEFLVSFYNNEISEKSEIFDDQFSVERPDGSNFTLKIRSTKLEDSAMYFCAISGGETQYFGPGTRLLVL.

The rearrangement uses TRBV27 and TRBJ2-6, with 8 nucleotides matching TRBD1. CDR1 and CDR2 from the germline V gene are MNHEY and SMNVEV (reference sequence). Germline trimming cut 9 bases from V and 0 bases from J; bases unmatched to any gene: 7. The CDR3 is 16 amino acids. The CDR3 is CARGTGPVSGANVLTF. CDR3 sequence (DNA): TGTGCCAGAGGGACAGGCCCCGTCTCTGGGGCCAACGTCCTGACTTTC.

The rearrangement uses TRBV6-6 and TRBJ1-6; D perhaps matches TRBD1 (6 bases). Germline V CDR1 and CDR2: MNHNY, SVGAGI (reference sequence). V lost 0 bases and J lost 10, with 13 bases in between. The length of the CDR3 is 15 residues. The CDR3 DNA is TGTGCCAGCAGTTACTCGGGGGCTGGCGGGTCACCCCTCCACTTT. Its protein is CASSYSGAGGSPLHF.

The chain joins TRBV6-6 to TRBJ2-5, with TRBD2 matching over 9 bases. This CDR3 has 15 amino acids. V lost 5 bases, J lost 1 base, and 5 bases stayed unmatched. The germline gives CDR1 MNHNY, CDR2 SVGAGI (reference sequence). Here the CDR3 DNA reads TGTGCCAGCAGTGATAGCGGGAGCACCCAAGAGACCCAGTACTTC. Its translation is CASSDSGSTQETQYF.

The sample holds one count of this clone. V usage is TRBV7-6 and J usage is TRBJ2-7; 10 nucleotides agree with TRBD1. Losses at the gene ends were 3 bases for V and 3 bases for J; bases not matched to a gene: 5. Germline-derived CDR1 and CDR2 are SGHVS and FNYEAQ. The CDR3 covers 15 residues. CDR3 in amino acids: CASSLGGDRGYEQYF. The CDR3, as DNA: TGTGCCAGCAGCTTGGGGGGGGACAGGGGCTACGAGCAGTACTTC.

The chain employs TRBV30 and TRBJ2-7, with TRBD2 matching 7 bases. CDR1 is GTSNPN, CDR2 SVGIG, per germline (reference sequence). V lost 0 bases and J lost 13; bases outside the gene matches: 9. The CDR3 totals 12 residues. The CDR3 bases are TGTGCCTGGAGTGTACGACTAGCTCAAATTTACTTC. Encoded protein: CAWSVRLAQIYF.

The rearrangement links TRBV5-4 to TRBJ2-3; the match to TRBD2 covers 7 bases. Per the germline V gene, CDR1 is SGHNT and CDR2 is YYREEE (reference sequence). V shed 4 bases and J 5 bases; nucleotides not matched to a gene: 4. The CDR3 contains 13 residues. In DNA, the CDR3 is TGTGCCAGCAGCGGGAGGGGTGGAGATACGCAGTATTTT. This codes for CASSGRGGDTQYF.

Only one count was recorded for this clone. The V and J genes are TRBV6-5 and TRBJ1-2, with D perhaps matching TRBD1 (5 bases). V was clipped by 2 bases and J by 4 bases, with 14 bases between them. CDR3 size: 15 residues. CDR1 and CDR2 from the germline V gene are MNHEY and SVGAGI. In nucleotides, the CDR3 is TGTGCCAGCAGTTACGATCCAGGGTTTGCCTATGGCTACACCTTC. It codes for CASSYDPGFAYGYTF.

The CDR3 reads CASSFTLTGPNTGELFF. The DNA for the CDR3 is TGCGCCAGCAGCTTTACGCTGACAGGTCCGAACACCGGGGAGCTGTTTTTT. V usage is TRBV5-1 and J usage is TRBJ2-2; tentatively, D is TRBD1 (6 bases). The V end lost 2 bases, the J end lost 0 bases, and 14 bases lay between the germline ends. CDR1 is SGHRS and CDR2 is YFSETQ in the germline V gene. The CDR3 runs to 17 residues.

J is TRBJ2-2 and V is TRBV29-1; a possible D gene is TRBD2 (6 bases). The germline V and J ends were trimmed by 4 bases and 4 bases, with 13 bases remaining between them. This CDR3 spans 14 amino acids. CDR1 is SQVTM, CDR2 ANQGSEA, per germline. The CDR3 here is CSVAREYGTGELFF. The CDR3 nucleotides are TGCAGCGTTGCTCGGGAGTACGGCACCGGGGAGCTGTTTTTT.

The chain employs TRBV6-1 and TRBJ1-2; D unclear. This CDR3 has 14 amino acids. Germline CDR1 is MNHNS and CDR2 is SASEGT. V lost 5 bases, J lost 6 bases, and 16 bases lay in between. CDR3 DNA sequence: TGTGCCAGCAGTACGCGGGCTGTTACGGATGGCTACACCTTC. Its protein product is CASSTRAVTDGYTF.

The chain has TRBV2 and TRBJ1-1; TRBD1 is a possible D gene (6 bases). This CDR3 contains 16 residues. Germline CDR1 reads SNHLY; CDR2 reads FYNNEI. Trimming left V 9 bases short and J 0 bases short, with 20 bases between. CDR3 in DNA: TGTGCCAGTAAAGGACAGCCCTTGGTCATGAACACTGAAGCTTTCTTT. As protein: CASKGQPLVMNTEAFF.

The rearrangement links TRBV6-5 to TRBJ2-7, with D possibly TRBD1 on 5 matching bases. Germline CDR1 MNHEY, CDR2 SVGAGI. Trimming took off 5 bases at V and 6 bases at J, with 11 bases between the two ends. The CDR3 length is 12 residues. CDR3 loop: CASSELGAEQYV. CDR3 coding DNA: TGTGCCAGCAGTGAACTTGGGGCCGAGCAGTACGTC.

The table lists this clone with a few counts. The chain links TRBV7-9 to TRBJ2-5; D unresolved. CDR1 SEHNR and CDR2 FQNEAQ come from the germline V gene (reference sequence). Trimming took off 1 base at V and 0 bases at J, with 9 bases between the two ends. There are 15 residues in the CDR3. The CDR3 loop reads CASSLDRSYQETQYF. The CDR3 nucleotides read TGTGCCAGCAGCTTAGACAGATCGTACCAAGAGACCCAGTACTTC.

CDR3 protein: CASSDWTDLAEQYF. DNA for the CDR3: TGTGCCAGCAGTGATTGGACAGATCTTGCGGAGCAGTACTTC. The chain has TRBV6-1 and TRBJ2-7, with a weak D call TRBD1 (6 bases). CDR1 and CDR2 (germline): MNHNS, SASEGT. V lost 3 bases to trimming and J lost 7 bases, with 16 bases between them. This CDR3 is 14 amino acids long.

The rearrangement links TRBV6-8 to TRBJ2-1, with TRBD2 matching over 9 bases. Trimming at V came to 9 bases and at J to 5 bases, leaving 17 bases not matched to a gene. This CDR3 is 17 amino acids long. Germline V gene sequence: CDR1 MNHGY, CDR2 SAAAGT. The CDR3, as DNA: TGTGCCAGAGGGGGGGGTAGCGGGAGTGGGACAGACAATGAGCAGTTCTTC. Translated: CARGGGSGSGTDNEQFF.

DNA of the CDR3: TGCGCCAGCAGCTCTCGGACAGCCATGAACACTGAAGCTTTCTTT. Protein sequence: CASSSRTAMNTEAFF. The rearrangement uses TRBV5-1 and TRBJ1-1, with a possible D match to TRBD1 (6 bases). This CDR3 is built from 15 residues. V was trimmed by 3 bases and J by 0 bases, leaving 12 bases between them. CDR1 is SGHRS, CDR2 YFSETQ, per germline.

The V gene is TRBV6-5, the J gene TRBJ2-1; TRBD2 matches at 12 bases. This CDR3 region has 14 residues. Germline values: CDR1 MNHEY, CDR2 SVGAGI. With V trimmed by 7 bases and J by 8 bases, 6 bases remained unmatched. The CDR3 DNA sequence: TGTGCCAGCAATCCTAGCGGGAGGGTCGATGAGCAGTTCTTC. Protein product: CASNPSGRVDEQFF.

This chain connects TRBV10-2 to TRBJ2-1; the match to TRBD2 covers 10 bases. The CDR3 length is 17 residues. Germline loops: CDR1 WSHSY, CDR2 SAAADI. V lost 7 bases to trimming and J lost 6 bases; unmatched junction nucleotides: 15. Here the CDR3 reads CASISSGSGGGSNEQFF. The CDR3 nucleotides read TGCGCCAGCATTTCTAGCGGGAGCGGGGGCGGAAGCAATGAGCAGTTCTTC.